These T cell receptor beta chains were read from a single sample in a study of cytomegalovirus exposure and HLA in healthy donors. Here immunoSEQ multiplex PCR was the method, and the copy in TCRdb shows in-frame clones only, minus some. This repertoire shows fewer than 200,000 clones, roughly 84% found once; its top ten account for about 2.4%. The material sequenced was PBMCs. The source is a man under 40 in good health and CMV-seropositive. Both conserved end residues are part of each CDR3. Fields, in order: D gene, clone size, J gene, V gene, CDR3 protein, CDR3 DNA. A D gene is named only where the DNA matches it firmly. Rows give clone size only sometimes, using once, few, many, or a class for an expanded clone.

- once TRBJ2-7 TRBV14 CASSFTGSEQYF TGTGCCAGCAGCTTTACAGGGTCCGAGCAGTACTTC
TRBD2 - TRBJ2-5 TRBV18 CASSAGLADQTQYF TGTGCCAGCTCAGCAGGACTAGCTGACCAGACCCAGTACTTC
TRBD1 - TRBJ2-1 TRBV29-1 CSATSGTGLYNEQFF TGCAGCGCTACGTCCGGGACAGGACTATACAATGAGCAGTTCTTC
TRBD1 - TRBJ1-2 TRBV7-9 CASSLVDRAYGYTF TGTGCCAGCAGCTTAGTGGACAGGGCCTATGGCTACACCTTC
- - TRBJ2-2 TRBV4-3 CASSQEGLSRGELFF TGCGCCAGCAGCCAAGAGGGCCTAAGCCGCGGGGAGCTGTTTTTT
- - TRBJ1-4 TRBV10-3 CAISESAGAREKLFF TGTGCCATCAGTGAGTCGGCGGGGGCTCGGGAAAAACTGTTTTTT
- - TRBJ2-3 TRBV5-1 CASSLRGSSTDTQYF TGCGCCAGCAGCTTGCGAGGGAGTTCGACAGATACGCAGTATTTT
- - TRBJ2-1 TRBV27 CASSVVKGTFYNEQFF TGTGCCAGCAGCGTGGTGAAGGGGACTTTCTACAATGAGCAGTTCTTC
TRBD1 - TRBJ2-7 TRBV5-5 CASSLPPGQVHEQYF TGTGCCAGCAGCTTGCCCCCGGGACAGGTCCACGAGCAGTACTTC
- - TRBJ1-5 TRBV11-2 CASSRTDNQPQHF TGTGCCAGCAGCCGGACAGACAATCAGCCCCAGCATTTT
- - TRBJ1-5 TRBV19 CASSGIRQAGQPQHF TGTGCCAGTAGTGGCATCAGACAGGCGGGTCAGCCCCAGCATTTT
- - TRBJ2-3 TRBV29-1 CSVEDTDTQYF TGCAGCGTTGAAGACACTGATACGCAGTATTTT
TRBD2 - TRBJ2-7 TRBV10-3 CAISESTSGSYEQYF TGTGCCATCAGTGAGTCGACTAGCGGGAGCTACGAGCAGTACTTC
- once TRBJ2-3 TRBV10-3 CAISSPSGLSSDTQYF TGTGCCATCAGCAGCCCCAGCGGTCTGTCGTCAGATACGCAGTATTTT
- once TRBJ2-4 TRBV2 CASSVEAALAKNIQYF TGTGCCAGCAGTGTTGAGGCAGCCTTAGCCAAAAACATTCAGTACTTC
- - TRBJ2-5 TRBV29-1 CSGGSGGHDETQYF TGCAGCGGAGGGTCCGGGGGGCACGACGAGACCCAGTACTTC
- - TRBJ1-5 TRBV4-1 CASSQDGGLARGNQPQHF TGCGCCAGCAGCCAAGATGGGGGATTGGCCAGGGGTAATCAGCCCCAGCATTTT
- - TRBJ1-4 TRBV9 CASSARQVGGEKLFF TGTGCCAGCAGCGCCAGACAGGTTGGAGGTGAAAAACTGTTTTTT
- - TRBJ2-1 TRBV6-1 CASTVGRGDEQFF TGTGCCAGCACCGTCGGCAGGGGTGATGAGCAGTTCTTC
- - TRBJ2-1 TRBV11-3 CASSRARGHYNEQFF TGTGCCAGCAGCAGAGCGCGGGGGCACTACAATGAGCAGTTCTTC
- once TRBJ1-2 TRBV11-2 CASSLDQYDGYTF TGTGCCAGCAGCTTAGATCAGTATGATGGCTACACCTTC
TRBD2 - TRBJ2-4 TRBV18 CASSRIAGAFLAKNIQYF TGTGCCAGCTCAAGGATTGCGGGAGCTTTCCTAGCCAAAAACATTCAGTACTTC
TRBD2 - TRBJ2-1 TRBV5-1 CASSLWVAGKDEQFF TGCGCCAGCAGCTTGTGGGTAGCGGGAAAGGATGAGCAGTTCTTC
- - TRBJ1-1 TRBV7-9 CASSLAIPRENTEAFF TGTGCCAGCAGCTTAGCGATCCCCAGGGAAAACACTGAAGCTTTCTTT
- - TRBJ2-5 TRBV7-9 CASSVIQETQYF TGTGCCAGCAGCGTCATCCAAGAGACCCAGTACTTC
TRBD1 - TRBJ1-2 TRBV7-2 CASSRPLRDRGWDGYTF TGTGCCAGCAGCCGCCCTCTCCGGGACAGGGGATGGGATGGCTACACCTTC
TRBD1 few TRBJ2-1 TRBV6-6 CASSYWGQNNEQFF TGTGCCAGCAGTTACTGGGGACAGAACAATGAGCAGTTCTTC
TRBD1 - TRBJ2-5 TRBV9 CASSPWDRVGETQYF TGTGCCAGCAGCCCCTGGGACAGGGTAGGGGAGACCCAGTACTTC
TRBD2 once TRBJ2-1 TRBV18 CASSPGTSGRNEQFF TGTGCCAGCTCACCCGGGACTAGCGGGAGGAATGAGCAGTTCTTC
TRBD1 - TRBJ2-3 TRBV5-1 CASSGRTGVITDTQYF TGCGCCAGCAGCGGTCGGACAGGTGTTATCACAGATACGCAGTATTTT
- - TRBJ1-4 TRBV14 CASSQNWGREKLFF TGTGCCAGCAGCCAAAATTGGGGGCGCGAAAAACTGTTTTTT
- - TRBJ2-5 TRBV11-2 CASSLLRPVNQETQYF TGTGCCAGCAGCTTACTGAGGCCCGTGAACCAAGAGACCCAGTACTTC
TRBD1 once TRBJ1-2 TRBV7-9 CASSRTTQGDGYTF TGTGCCAGCAGCCGAACTACACAGGGGGATGGCTACACCTTC
- - TRBJ2-3 TRBV15 CATSIGGTDTQYF TGTGCCACCAGCATAGGGGGCACAGATACGCAGTATTTT
- few TRBJ1-6 TRBV10-1 CASSVPCPPNSPLHF TGCGCCAGCAGTGTTCCGTGTCCTCCTAATTCACCCCTCCACTTT
- - TRBJ1-5 TRBV2 CASSDSEYNQPQHF TGTGCCAGCAGTGATTCAGAATACAATCAGCCCCAGCATTTT
TRBD2 - TRBJ2-7 TRBV10-3 CAIMGTSGYEQYF TGTGCCATCATGGGGACTAGCGGATACGAGCAGTACTTC
TRBD2 - TRBJ2-5 TRBV14 CASSQGPSGSTKTQYF TGTGCCAGCAGCCAAGGCCCTAGCGGGAGCACAAAGACCCAGTACTTC
TRBD1 - TRBJ2-2 TRBV4-3 CASSQADRGYTGELFF TGCGCCAGCAGCCAGGCAGACAGGGGTTACACCGGGGAGCTGTTTTTT
TRBD1 - TRBJ2-1 TRBV19 CASSTPGQGAKEQFF TGTGCCAGTAGCACCCCGGGACAGGGGGCTAAGGAGCAGTTCTTC
TRBD2 - TRBJ2-1 TRBV7-7 CASSHGGRGGNEQFF TGTGCTAGCAGCCACGGCGGGAGGGGGGGCAATGAGCAGTTCTTC
- once TRBJ1-2 TRBV6-5 CASSYSLVGGGYTF TGTGCCAGCAGTTACTCGTTGGTGGGGGGTGGCTACACCTTC
TRBD2 - TRBJ2-1 TRBV14 CASSALAGGHNEQFF TGTGCCAGCAGCGCTCTAGCGGGAGGGCACAATGAGCAGTTCTTC
- - TRBJ1-1 TRBV4-3 CASSQDWGRNTEAFF TGCGCCAGCAGCCAAGATTGGGGCAGGAACACTGAAGCTTTCTTT
- - TRBJ1-2 TRBV29-1 CSGSNNREGNTF TGCAGCGGCTCTAATAACAGGGAGGGCAACACCTTC
- - TRBJ2-7 TRBV27 CASSPLERFDVYEQYF TGTGCCAGCAGCCCTTTAGAGAGGTTCGATGTTTACGAGCAGTACTTC
TRBD1 few TRBJ1-5 TRBV5-6 CASSLMRDRGIWNQPQHF TGTGCCAGCAGCTTGATGCGTGACAGGGGTATTTGGAATCAGCCCCAGCATTTT
- - TRBJ1-2 TRBV18 CASSPDSVYGYTF TGTGCCAGCTCACCGGACAGCGTCTATGGCTACACCTTC